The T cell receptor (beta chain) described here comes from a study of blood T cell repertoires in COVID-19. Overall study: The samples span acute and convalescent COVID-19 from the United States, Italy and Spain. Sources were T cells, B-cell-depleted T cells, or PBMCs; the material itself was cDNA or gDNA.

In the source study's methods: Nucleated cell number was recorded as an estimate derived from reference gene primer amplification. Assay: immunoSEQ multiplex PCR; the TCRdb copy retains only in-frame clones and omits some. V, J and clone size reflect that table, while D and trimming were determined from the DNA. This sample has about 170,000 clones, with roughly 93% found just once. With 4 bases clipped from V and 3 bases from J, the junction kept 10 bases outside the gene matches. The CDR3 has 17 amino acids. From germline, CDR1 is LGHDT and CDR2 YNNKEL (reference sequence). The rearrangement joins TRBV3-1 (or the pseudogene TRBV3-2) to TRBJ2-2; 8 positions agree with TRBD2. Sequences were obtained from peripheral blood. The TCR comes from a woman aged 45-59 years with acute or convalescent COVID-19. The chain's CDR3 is CASSPLVGRGDTGELFF. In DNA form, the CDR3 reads TGTGCCAGCAGCCCCCTGGTCGGGCGGGGGGACACCGGGGAGCTGTTTTTT.